The next 24 T cell receptor beta chains were all read from a single sample in a study of T cells in narcolepsy. Repertoires were generated with immunoSEQ multiplex PCR, while TCRdb's copy carries only in-frame clones and drops some. The data show tens of thousands of clones, about 85% seen once. Source material: CD45RA- memory CD4+ T cells from PBMCs. The receptors originated from a human donor with narcolepsy.

The chain carries TRBV15 and TRBJ1-2; 7 bases match TRBD1. CDR3 size: 15 residues. Trimming at V came to 1 base and at J to 7 bases, leaving 9 bases not matched to a gene. Germline CDR1 is LNHNV and CDR2 is YYDKDF (reference sequence). The CDR3 nucleotides read TGTGCCACCAGCAGAGTAGAGGGGGCCTCCTTTGGCTACACCTTC. Encoded protein: CATSRVEGASFGYTF.

DNA for the CDR3: TGTGCCAGCAGCTTGACAGGGGGGACTAACTATGGCTACACCTTC. This gives the protein CASSLTGGTNYGYTF. The chain combines TRBV7-8 with TRBJ1-2; TRBD1 aligns across 9 bases. The germline V gene encodes CDR1 SGHVS and CDR2 FQNEAQ. The CDR3 totals 15 residues. V lost 3 bases, J lost 0 bases, and 2 bases stayed unmatched. The whole variable domain, remainder taken from reference TRBV7-8 and TRBJ1-2, is GAGVSQSPRYKVAKRGQDVALRCDPISGHVSLFWYQQALGQGPEFLTYFQNEAQLDKSGLPSDRFFAERPEGSVSTLKIQRTQQEDSAVYLCASSLTGGTNYGYTFGSGTRLTVV.

The rearrangement uses TRBV6-1 and TRBJ1-5; D gene ambiguous. V gave up 1 base and J gave up 5 bases, with 6 bases separating them. Germline V CDR1 and CDR2: MNHNS, SASEGT. CDR3 size: 13 residues. The CDR3 protein is CASSEVRHQPQHF. In DNA form, the CDR3 reads TGTGCCAGCAGTGAAGTTCGGCATCAGCCCCAGCATTTT.

The rearrangement uses TRBV5-4 and TRBJ1-1, with TRBD1 as a possible D gene (5 bases). The CDR3 is 15 amino acids. CDR1 is SGHNT and CDR2 is YYREEE in the germline V gene (reference sequence). The germline V and J ends were trimmed by 0 bases and 0 bases, with 9 bases remaining between them. The CDR3, as DNA: TGTGCCAGCAGCTTGGCCCGGGGGATGAACACTGAAGCTTTCTTT. Its protein is CASSLARGMNTEAFF. The whole variable domain, remainder taken from reference TRBV5-4 and TRBJ1-1, is ETGVTQSPTHLIKTRGQQVTLRCSSQSGHNTVSWYQQALGQGPQFIFQYYREEENGRGNFPPRFSGLQFPNYSSELNVNALELDDSALYLCASSLARGMNTEAFFGQGTRLTVV.

The chain has TRBV5-6 and TRBJ1-5, with a tentative D call TRBD1 (5 bases). The CDR3 is 16 residues long. V was clipped by 8 bases and J by 0 bases, with 18 bases between them. The germline CDR1 and CDR2 sequences are SGHDT and YYEEEE. CDR3 DNA sequence: TGTGCCAGGTGTCCGGGGCGATACACTAGCAATCAGCCCCAGCATTTT. It specifies CARCPGRYTSNQPQHF.

This clone was detected a few times. The chain combines TRBV7-9 with TRBJ2-5; 9 nucleotides align to TRBD2. The V gene's germline CDR1 is SEHNR and CDR2 FQNEAQ (reference sequence). The CDR3 has 16 residues. The ends lost 5 bases at V and 2 bases at J; junction bases unmatched: 9. The CDR3 DNA follows: TGTGCCAGCAGCCCTCCGGGACTAGCCGGACAAGAGACCCAGTACTTC. Protein: CASSPPGLAGQETQYF.

V gene TRBV19 combines with J gene TRBJ1-1; D is unclear. Per the germline V gene, CDR1 is LNHDA and CDR2 is SQIVND (reference sequence). The CDR3 runs to 13 residues. Trimming took 0 bases from V and 5 from J, leaving 7 bases between them. This chain's CDR3 is CASSIDPETEAFF. CDR3 in DNA: TGTGCCAGTAGTATAGATCCGGAGACTGAAGCTTTCTTT.

The chain links TRBV29-1 to TRBJ1-1, with D unresolved. The CDR3 totals 13 residues. Trimming shortened V by 3 bases and J by 2 bases, and 10 bases separated the two germline ends. Germline V CDR1 and CDR2: SQVTM, ANQGSEA. CDR3 in amino acids: CSVEGQVNTEAFF. CDR3 bases: TGCAGCGTTGAGGGCCAGGTTAACACTGAAGCTTTCTTT.

The chain carries TRBV15 and TRBJ2-1; no clear D gene. Germline V gene sequence: CDR1 LNHNV, CDR2 YYDKDF (reference sequence). The ends were cut back, 9 bases at V and 8 bases at J, with 23 bases in the middle. The CDR3 is 15 residues long. The DNA for the CDR3 is TGTGCCACTCTCGGACCAATCACGAACACTTATGAGCAGTTCTTC. Its translation is CATLGPITNTYEQFF.

On this clone: The sample has other DNA sequences that encode this CDR3 too. The chain uses TRBV8-2 and TRBJ2-6; no check of the table's D call, TRBD2, against the DNA was made. TRBV8-2 is listed as a pseudogene. CDR3 length: 16 residues. The DNA for the CDR3 is TGCGGCACAGCAGCGATAACACAAAGTCGGGCCAACGTCCTGACTTTC. Translated: CGTAAITQSRANVLTF.

As concerns this clone: Relative to the germline gene, one junction end is altered; a read error may explain this. The gene calls are TRBV20-1 and TRBJ1-6; tentative D call: TRBD1 (5 bases). There are 8 residues in the CDR3. CDR1 and CDR2 (germline): DFQATT, SNEGSKA (reference sequence). The CDR3 DNA follows: TGCAGTGCAAATTATGGGGGCTTT. This translates into CSANYGGF.

In this sample, this clone turned up a few times. The genes are TRBV18 and TRBJ2-1; D gene uncertain. V gave up 2 bases and J gave up 6 bases, with 5 bases separating them. Germline V lookup: CDR1 KGHSH, CDR2 LQKENI. The CDR3 loop spans 12 amino acids. CDR3: CASSPMTNEQFF. Here the CDR3 DNA reads TGTGCCAGCTCACCAATGACCAATGAGCAGTTCTTC.

J is TRBJ1-6 and V is TRBV21-1; TRBD1 is taken as the D call from the table, unchecked against the DNA. TRBV21-1 is deemed a pseudogene. This CDR3 has 17 residues. This CDR3 is CASSGSGFDRADSPLHF. The CDR3 nucleotides read TGTGCCAGCAGCGGGTCGGGATTTGACAGGGCTGATTCACCCCTCCACTTT.

The V gene is TRBV9, the J gene TRBJ2-7; 7 bases fit TRBD1. The J segment lost 0 bases and the V segment lost 0 bases, leaving 6 bases of the junction unmatched. The CDR3 sequence is 16 residues long. The germline V gene has CDR1 SGDLS and CDR2 YYNGEE. The CDR3 sequence is CASSVDQGEFSYEQYF. As DNA, the CDR3 is TGTGCCAGCAGCGTAGACCAGGGGGAGTTCTCCTACGAGCAGTACTTC.

The chain employs TRBV14 and TRBJ2-3; D is perhaps TRBD1 (6 bases). The CDR3 runs to 16 residues. V was clipped by 0 bases and J by 3 bases, with 13 bases between them. Germline V gives CDR1 SGHDN, CDR2 FVKESK. The CDR3 coding sequence is TGTGCCAGCAGCCAAGATGGGGGCGGGTCAACAGATACGCAGTATTTT. Its protein product is CASSQDGGGSTDTQYF.

This clone was seen more than once but under ten times. The rearrangement joins TRBV6-5 to TRBJ1-2; weak D call: TRBD1 (6 bases). CDR3 size: 16 residues. Germline V gene data show CDR1 as MNHEY and CDR2 as SVGAGI. V was clipped by 0 bases and J by 4 bases, with 15 bases between them. The CDR3 DNA is TGTGCCAGCAGTTACTCATCCTCAGGGGTCTCCTATGGCTACACCTTC. Its protein is CASSYSSSGVSYGYTF.

This rearrangement joins TRBV30 to TRBJ2-7; tentative D call: TRBD2 (6 bases). V was cut by 0 bases and J by 2 bases, with 14 bases left in between. Germline loops: CDR1 GTSNPN, CDR2 SVGIG (reference sequence). This CDR3 is 15 amino acids long. The CDR3 region is CAWSVPGLQTYEQYF. As DNA, the CDR3 is TGTGCCTGGAGTGTCCCGGGACTTCAAACCTACGAGCAGTACTTC.

This clone occurred a few times. J is TRBJ1-3 and V is TRBV9; D possibly corresponds to TRBD1 (6 bases). The CDR3 covers 15 residues. Germline V gene sequence: CDR1 SGDLS, CDR2 YYNGEE. V gave up 3 bases and J gave up 0 bases, with 10 bases separating them. This CDR3 is CASSAVDSSGNTIYF. For the CDR3, the DNA is TGTGCCAGCAGCGCAGTGGACAGCTCTGGAAACACCATATATTTT.

The rearrangement uses TRBV5-8 and TRBJ1-1; tentatively, D is TRBD1 (6 bases). The CDR3 totals 17 residues. CDR1 SGHTS and CDR2 YDEGEE come from the germline V gene. V shed 0 bases and J shed 0 bases, with 15 bases lying between them. The CDR3: CASSLGADRLMNTEAFF. In nucleotides, the CDR3 is TGTGCCAGCAGCTTGGGTGCGGACAGACTCATGAACACTGAAGCTTTCTTT.

The chain links TRBV2 to TRBJ1-5; 7 positions agree with TRBD1. The CDR3 has 13 amino acids. V shed 6 bases and J 7 bases; nucleotides not matched to a gene: 6. The germline gives CDR1 SNHLY, CDR2 FYNNEI. The CDR3 region is CASRLGQRQPQHF. DNA of the CDR3: TGTGCCAGCAGATTGGGACAGCGCCAGCCCCAGCATTTT. Together with reference TRBV2 and TRBJ1-5, the CDR3 gives the full variable domain: EPEVTQTPSHQVTQMGQEVILRCVPISNHLYFYWYRQILGQKVEFLVSFYNNEISEKSEIFDDQFSVERPDGSNFTLKIRSTKLEDSAMYFCASRLGQRQPQHFGDGTRLSIL.

The chain is built from TRBV11-3 and TRBJ2-6; weak D call: TRBD1 (7 bases). Deletions cut 5 bases from V and 2 bases from J, with 10 bases between. CDR1 is SGHNT, CDR2 YENEEA, per germline. The CDR3 totals 15 residues. The CDR3 DNA is TGTGCCAGCAGCCAGGGGGGAGCTGGGGCCAACGTCCTGACTTTC. Encoded protein: CASSQGGAGANVLTF.

V and J are TRBV1 and TRBJ2-4; no check of the table's D call, TRBD2, against the DNA was made. TRBV1 is a recognized pseudogene. The CDR3 is 18 residues long. This CDR3 is CTSSQVALAGESGNIQYF. Here the CDR3 DNA reads TGCACCAGCAGCCAAGTGGCGCTAGCGGGGGAATCGGGGAACATTCAGTACTTC.

The rearrangement joins TRBV7-2 to TRBJ2-4; D uncertain. This CDR3 is 12 amino acids long. The germline V gene has CDR1 SGHTA and CDR2 FQGNSA. V shed 6 bases and J shed 6 bases, with 9 bases lying between them. The CDR3 spells CASSSSPNIQYF. In DNA, the CDR3 is TGTGCCAGCAGTTCAAGCCCAAACATTCAGTACTTC.

V and J are TRBV5-1 and TRBJ2-5; 8 bases agree with TRBD2. The J call may not be correct, given that the DNA end is closer to TRBJ2-7. Germline CDR1 reads SGHRS; CDR2 reads YFSETQ. This CDR3 region has 17 residues. This CDR3 is CASSPRSSGGISYEQYF. The CDR3 region has the DNA TGCGCCAGCAGCCCGCGGAGCAGCGGGGGAATCTCCTACGAGCAGTACTTC.